This TCR beta chain was sequenced during a study of blood T cell repertoires in COVID-19. Study details: COVID-19 samples from acute and convalescent phases originated in the United States, Italy and Spain.

J was trimmed by 4 bases and V by 6 bases; bases with no gene match: 6. Per the germline V gene, CDR1 is SNHLY and CDR2 is FYNNEI. The CDR3 spans 15 residues. Per the study methods: Amplification of reference gene primers provided the estimated nucleated cell counts. Assay used: immunoSEQ multiplex PCR; TCRdb lists only in-frame clones, some missing. V and J calls and clone size come straight from that table; D and trimming were deduced from the DNA. The table lists 45,000 to 65,000 clones, approximately 86% of them singletons. This receptor was taken from a man in his forties with acute or convalescent COVID-19. This sequence joins TRBV2 and TRBJ2-3, with TRBD2 matching 11 bases. The source material was peripheral blood. CDR3 coding DNA: TGTGCCAGCAGACTTAGCGGGAGGGGGTCAGATACGCAGTATTTT. Its translation is CASRLSGRGSDTQYF.